This T cell receptor (beta chain) was sequenced for a study of blood T cell repertoires in COVID-19. Germline V gene sequence: CDR1 ENHRY, CDR2 SYGVKD. Unmatched junction bases numbered 5, after V lost 5 bases and J lost 1 base. The CDR3 is made up of 15 amino acids. Study processing details: How many nucleated cells were present was estimated from reference gene primer amplification. Generated by immunoSEQ multiplex PCR, the TCRdb table keeps only in-frame clones and is missing some. Clone size and V and J calls were adopted from that table, with D and trimming inferred from the DNA. This sample has 65,000 to 80,000 clones, with roughly 84% found just once.

This TCR was sampled from a human donor in a cohort sampled during active COVID-19. V usage is TRBV10-3 and J usage is TRBJ1-1, with 9 nucleotides matching TRBD1. The source material was peripheral blood. The CDR3 DNA follows: TGTGCCATCAGTTTTACAGGGGGCCCGAACACTGAAGCTTTCTTT. It translates to CAISFTGGPNTEAFF.